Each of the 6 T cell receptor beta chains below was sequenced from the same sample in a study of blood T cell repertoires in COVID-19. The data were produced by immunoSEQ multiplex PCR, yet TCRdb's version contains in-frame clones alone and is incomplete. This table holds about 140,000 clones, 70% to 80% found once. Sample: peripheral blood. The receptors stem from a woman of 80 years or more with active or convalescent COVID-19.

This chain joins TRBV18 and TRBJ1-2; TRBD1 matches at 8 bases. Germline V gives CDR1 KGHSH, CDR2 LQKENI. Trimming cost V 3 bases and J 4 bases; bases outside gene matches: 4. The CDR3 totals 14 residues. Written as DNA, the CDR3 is TGTGCCAGCTCACCGACAGGGGATCGCTATGGCTACACCTTC. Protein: CASSPTGDRYGYTF.

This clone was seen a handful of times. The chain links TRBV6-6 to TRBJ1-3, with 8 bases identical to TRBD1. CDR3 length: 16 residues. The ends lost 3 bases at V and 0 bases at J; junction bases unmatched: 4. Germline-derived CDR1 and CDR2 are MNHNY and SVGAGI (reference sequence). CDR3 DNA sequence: TGTGCCAGCAGTTATACCGGACAGGGCTCTGGAAACACCATATATTTT. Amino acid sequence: CASSYTGQGSGNTIYF.

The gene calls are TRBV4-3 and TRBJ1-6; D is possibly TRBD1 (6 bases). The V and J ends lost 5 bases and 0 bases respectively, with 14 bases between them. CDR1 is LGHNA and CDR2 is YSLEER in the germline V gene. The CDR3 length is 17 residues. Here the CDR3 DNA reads TGCGCCAGCAGCGAAAAGACAGGAAGCTCCTATAATTCACCCCTCCACTTT. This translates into CASSEKTGSSYNSPLHF.

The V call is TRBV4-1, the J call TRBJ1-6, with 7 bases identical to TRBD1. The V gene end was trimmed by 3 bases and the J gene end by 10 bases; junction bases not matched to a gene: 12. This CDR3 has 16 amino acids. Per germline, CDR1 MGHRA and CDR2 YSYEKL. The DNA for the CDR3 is TGCGCCAGCAGCCACGGGGACAGCTCAAGGGAATCACCCCTCCACTTT. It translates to CASSHGDSSRESPLHF.

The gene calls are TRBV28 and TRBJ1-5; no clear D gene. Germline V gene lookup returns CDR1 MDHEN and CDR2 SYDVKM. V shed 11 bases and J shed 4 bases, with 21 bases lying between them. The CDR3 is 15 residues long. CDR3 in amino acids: CAAMPRAALNQPQHF. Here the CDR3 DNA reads TGTGCCGCTATGCCGAGGGCGGCACTTAATCAGCCCCAGCATTTT.

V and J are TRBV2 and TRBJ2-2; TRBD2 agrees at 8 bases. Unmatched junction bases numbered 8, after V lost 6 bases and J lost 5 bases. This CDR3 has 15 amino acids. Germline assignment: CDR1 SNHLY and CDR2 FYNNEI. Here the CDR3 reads CASRAGTSFTGELFF. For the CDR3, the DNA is TGTGCCAGCAGAGCCGGGACTAGTTTTACCGGGGAGCTGTTTTTT.